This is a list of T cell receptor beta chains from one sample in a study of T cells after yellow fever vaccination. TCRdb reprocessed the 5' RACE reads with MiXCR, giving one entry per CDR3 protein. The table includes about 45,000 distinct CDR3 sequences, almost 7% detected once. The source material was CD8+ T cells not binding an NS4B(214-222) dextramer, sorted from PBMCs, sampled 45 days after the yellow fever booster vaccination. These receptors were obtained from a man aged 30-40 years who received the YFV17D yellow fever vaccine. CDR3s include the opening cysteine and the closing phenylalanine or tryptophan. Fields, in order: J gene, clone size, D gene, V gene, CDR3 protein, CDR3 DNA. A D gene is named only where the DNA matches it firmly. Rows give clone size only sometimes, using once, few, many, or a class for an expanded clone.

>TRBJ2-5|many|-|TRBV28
CASSPTGRQQETQYF
TGTGCCAGCAGTCCGACAGGCCGGCAACAAGAGACCCAGTACTTC
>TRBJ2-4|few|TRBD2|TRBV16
CASSQSGLQNIQYF
TGTGCCAGCAGCCAATCGGGACTACAAAACATTCAGTACTTC
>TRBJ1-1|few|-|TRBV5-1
CASSLGFGGATEAFF
TGCGCCAGCAGCTTGGGATTCGGGGGGGCCACTGAAGCTTTCTTT
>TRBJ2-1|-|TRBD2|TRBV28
CASYNSGTSGYNEQFF
TGTGCCAGCTACAATTCCGGGACTAGCGGTTACAATGAGCAGTTCTTC
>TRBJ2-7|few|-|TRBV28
CASSSPFYEQYF
TGTGCCAGCAGTAGCCCTTTCTACGAGCAGTACTTC
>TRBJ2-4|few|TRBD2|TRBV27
CASSRSGRANIQYF
TGTGCCAGCAGTCGTAGCGGGAGGGCGAACATTCAGTACTTC
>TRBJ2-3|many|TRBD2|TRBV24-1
CATSDFAGENTDTQYF
TGTGCCACCAGTGATTTTGCGGGAGAGAATACAGATACGCAGTATTTT
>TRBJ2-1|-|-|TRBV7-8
CASSLAVTSYNEQFF
TGTGCCAGCAGCTTAGCGGTCACTAGTTACAATGAGCAGTTCTTC
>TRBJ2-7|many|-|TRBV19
CASSIMGRAYEQYF
TGTGCCAGTAGTATAATGGGCCGAGCCTACGAGCAGTACTTC
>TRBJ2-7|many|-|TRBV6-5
CASRLATGTYEQYF
TGTGCCAGTAGACTCGCAACAGGGACCTACGAGCAGTACTTC
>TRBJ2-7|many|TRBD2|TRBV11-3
CASSSPGSGSGVLDEQYF
TGTGCCAGCAGCTCCCCCGGTAGCGGGAGTGGGGTTTTGGACGAGCAGTACTTC